This TCR beta chain is from a study of shared T cell receptors in the human thymus. Assay used: immunoSEQ multiplex PCR; TCRdb lists only in-frame clones, some missing. In the table there are hundreds of thousands of clones, roughly 94% of which are singletons. Between the trimmed V and J ends, which lost 3 bases and 0 bases, there was a span of 10 bases. Germline loops: CDR1 SGDLS, CDR2 YYNGEE. This CDR3 is 15 amino acids long. This clone was counted a single time. The sequencing input was thymocytes. The chain is built from TRBV9 and TRBJ2-1, with unresolved D. This TCR was sampled from a human donor. The CDR3 sequence: CASSAQESSYNEQFF. The CDR3 DNA sequence: TGTGCCAGCAGCGCCCAAGAAAGCTCCTACAATGAGCAGTTCTTC.